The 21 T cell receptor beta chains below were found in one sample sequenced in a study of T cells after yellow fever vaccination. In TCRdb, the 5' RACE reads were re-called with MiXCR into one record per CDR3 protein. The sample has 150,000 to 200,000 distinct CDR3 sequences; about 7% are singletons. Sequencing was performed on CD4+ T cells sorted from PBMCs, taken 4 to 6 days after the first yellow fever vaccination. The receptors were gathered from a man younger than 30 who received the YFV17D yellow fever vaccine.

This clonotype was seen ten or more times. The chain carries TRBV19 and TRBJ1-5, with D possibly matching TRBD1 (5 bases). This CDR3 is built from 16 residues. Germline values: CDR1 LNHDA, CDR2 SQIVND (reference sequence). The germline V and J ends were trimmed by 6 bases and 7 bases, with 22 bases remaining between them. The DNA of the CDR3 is TGTGCCAGTAGCCTCGATTCCGCCGGGGGAAAACAGCCCCAGCATTTT. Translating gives CASSLDSAGGKQPQHF.

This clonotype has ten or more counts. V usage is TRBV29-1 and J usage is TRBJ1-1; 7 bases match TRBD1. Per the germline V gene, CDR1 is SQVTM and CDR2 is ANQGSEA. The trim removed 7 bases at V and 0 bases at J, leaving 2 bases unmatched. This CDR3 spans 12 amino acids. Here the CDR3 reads CSGGQMNTEAFF. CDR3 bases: TGCAGCGGGGGACAGATGAACACTGAAGCTTTCTTT.

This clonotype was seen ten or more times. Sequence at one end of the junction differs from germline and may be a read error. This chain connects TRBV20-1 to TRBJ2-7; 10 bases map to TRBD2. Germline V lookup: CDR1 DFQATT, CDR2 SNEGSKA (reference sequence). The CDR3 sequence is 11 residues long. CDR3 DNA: TGCAGTGCCCCCGCTTCGGGGACTAGCGTTTTC. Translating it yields CSAPASGTSVF.

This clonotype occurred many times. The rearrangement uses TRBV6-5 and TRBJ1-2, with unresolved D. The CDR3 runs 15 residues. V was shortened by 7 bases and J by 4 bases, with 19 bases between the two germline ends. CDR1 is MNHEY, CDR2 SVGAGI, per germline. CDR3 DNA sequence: TGTGCCAGCACCCCAAGGACCCGCCGGCTCTATGGCTACACCTTC. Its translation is CASTPRTRRLYGYTF.

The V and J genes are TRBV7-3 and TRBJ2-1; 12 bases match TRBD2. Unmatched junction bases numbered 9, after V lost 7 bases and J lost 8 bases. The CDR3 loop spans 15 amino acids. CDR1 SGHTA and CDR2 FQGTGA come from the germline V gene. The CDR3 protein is CASTPGLAGSDEQFF. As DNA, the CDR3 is TGTGCCAGCACCCCTGGACTAGCGGGGTCTGATGAGCAGTTCTTC.

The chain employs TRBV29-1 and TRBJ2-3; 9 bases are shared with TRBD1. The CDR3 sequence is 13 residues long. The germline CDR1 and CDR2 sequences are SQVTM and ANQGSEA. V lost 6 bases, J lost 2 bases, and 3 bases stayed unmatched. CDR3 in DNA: TGCAGCGTAGGGGACAGGGCCACAGATACGCAGTATTTT. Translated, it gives CSVGDRATDTQYF.

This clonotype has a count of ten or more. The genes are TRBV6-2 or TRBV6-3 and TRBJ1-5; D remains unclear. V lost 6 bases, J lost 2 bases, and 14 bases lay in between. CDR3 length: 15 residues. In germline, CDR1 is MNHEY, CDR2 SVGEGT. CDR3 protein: CASSRKGLGNQPQHF. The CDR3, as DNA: TGTGCCAGCAGCAGAAAAGGGCTGGGCAATCAGCCCCAGCATTTT.

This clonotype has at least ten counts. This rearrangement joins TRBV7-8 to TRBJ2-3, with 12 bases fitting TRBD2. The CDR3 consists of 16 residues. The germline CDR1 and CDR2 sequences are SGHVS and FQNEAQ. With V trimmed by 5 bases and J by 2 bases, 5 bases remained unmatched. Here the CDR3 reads CASSQRLAGATDTQYF. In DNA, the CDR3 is TGTGCCAGCAGCCAAAGACTAGCGGGGGCCACAGATACGCAGTATTTT.

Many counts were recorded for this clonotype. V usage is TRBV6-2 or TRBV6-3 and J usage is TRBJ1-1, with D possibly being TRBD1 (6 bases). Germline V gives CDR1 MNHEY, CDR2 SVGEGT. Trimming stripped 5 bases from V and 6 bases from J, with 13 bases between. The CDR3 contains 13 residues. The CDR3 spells CASSDRSESEAFF. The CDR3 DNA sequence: TGTGCCAGCAGTGACAGGTCGGAGTCTGAAGCTTTCTTT.

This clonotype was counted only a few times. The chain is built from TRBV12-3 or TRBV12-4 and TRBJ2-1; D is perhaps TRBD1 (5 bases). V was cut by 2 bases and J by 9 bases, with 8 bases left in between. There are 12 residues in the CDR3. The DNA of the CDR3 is TGTGCCAGCAGTTTACTCCAGGGTGAGCAGTTCTTC. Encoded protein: CASSLLQGEQFF.

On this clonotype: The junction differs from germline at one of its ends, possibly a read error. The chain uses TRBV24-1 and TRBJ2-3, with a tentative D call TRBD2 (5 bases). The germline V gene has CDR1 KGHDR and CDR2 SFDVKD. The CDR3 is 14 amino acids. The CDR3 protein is CTTSTSGESDTQYF. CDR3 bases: TGTACCACCAGTACCTCCGGGGAGTCTGATACGCAGTATTTT.

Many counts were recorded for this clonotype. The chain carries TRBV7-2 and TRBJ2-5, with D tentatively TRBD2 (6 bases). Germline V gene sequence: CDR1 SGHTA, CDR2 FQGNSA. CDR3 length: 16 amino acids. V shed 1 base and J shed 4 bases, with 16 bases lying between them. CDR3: CASSLVKAGPGETQYF. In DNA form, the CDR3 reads TGTGCCAGCAGCTTAGTAAAAGCGGGTCCTGGAGAGACCCAGTACTTC.

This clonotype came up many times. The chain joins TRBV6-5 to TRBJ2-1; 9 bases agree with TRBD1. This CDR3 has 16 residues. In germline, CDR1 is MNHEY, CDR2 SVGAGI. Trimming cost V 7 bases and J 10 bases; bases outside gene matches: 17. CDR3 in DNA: TGTGCCAGCACCCGACGGCCGGGACAGGGCTCTCGGGAGCAGTTCTTC. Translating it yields CASTRRPGQGSREQFF.

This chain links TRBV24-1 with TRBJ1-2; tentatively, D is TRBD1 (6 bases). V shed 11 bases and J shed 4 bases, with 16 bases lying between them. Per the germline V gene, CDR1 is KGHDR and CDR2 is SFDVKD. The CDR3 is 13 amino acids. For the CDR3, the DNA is TGTGCCATCTCCGGGACATCTGCCTATGGCTACACCTTC. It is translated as CAISGTSAYGYTF.

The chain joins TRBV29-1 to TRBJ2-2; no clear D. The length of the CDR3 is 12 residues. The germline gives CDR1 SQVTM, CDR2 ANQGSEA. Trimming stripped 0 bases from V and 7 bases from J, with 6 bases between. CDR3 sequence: CSVEDVVGELFF. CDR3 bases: TGCAGCGTTGAAGACGTTGTCGGGGAGCTGTTTTTT.

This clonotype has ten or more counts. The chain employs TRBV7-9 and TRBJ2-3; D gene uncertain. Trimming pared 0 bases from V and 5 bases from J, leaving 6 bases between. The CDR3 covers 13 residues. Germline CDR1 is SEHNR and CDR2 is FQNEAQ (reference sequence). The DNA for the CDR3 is TGTGCCAGCAGCTTAGCGTTGGGAGATACGCAGTATTTT. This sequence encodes CASSLALGDTQYF.

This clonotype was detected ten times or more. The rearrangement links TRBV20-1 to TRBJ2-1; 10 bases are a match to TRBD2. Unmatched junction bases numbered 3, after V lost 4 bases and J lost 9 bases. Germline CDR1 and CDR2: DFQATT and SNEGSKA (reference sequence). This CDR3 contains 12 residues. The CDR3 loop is CSATSGGSEQFF. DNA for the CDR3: TGCAGTGCTACTAGCGGGGGATCTGAGCAGTTCTTC.

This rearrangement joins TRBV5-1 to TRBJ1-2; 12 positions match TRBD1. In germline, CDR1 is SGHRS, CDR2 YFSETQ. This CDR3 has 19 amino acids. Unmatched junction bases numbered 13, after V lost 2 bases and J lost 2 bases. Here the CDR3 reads CASSLRLRDRGHGNYGYTF. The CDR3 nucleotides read TGCGCCAGCAGCTTACGCCTCCGGGACAGGGGGCATGGGAACTATGGCTACACCTTC.

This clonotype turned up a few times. The CDR3 sequence: CASSLGGGAATYNEQFF. DNA of the CDR3: TGTGCCAGCAGCTTAGGTGGTGGGGCAGCGACCTACAATGAGCAGTTCTTC. V gene TRBV11-2 combines with J gene TRBJ2-1; possible D gene TRBD1, 5 bases. From germline, CDR1 is SGHAT and CDR2 FQNNGV. V lost 1 base and J lost 2, with 15 bases in between. The CDR3 has 17 amino acids.

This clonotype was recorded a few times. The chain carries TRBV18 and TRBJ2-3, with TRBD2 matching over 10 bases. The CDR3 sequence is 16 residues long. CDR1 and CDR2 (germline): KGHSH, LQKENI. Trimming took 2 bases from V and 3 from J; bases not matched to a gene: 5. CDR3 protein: CASSPLAGGLTDTQYF. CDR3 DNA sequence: TGTGCCAGCTCACCATTAGCGGGGGGACTGACAGATACGCAGTATTTT.

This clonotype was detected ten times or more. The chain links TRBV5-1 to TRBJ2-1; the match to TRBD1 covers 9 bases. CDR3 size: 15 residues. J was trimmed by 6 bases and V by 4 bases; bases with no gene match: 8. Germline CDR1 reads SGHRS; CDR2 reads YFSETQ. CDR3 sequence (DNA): TGCGCCAGCAGCCAACCGGGACAGGGAGTCAATGAGCAGTTCTTC. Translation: CASSQPGQGVNEQFF.